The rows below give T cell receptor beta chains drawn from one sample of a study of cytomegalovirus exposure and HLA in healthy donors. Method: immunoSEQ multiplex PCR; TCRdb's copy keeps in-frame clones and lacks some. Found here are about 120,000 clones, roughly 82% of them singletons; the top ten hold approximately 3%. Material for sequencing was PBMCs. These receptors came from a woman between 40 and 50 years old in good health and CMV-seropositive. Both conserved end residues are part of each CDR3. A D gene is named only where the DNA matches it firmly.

CDR3: CASGSVGGTDTQYF
V: TRBV7-2
D: NA

CDR3: CASSRSLNTEAFF
V: TRBV14
D: NA

CDR3: CASSLGGTGNTIYF
V: TRBV11-3
D: NA

CDR3: CASSVLTSGEQYF
V: TRBV9
D: NA

CDR3: CASSRQGSGNQPQHF
V: TRBV7-8
D: NA

CDR3: CASSRGTGSHEKLFF
V: TRBV7-3
D: TRBD1

CDR3: CAGSGGDTEAFF
V: TRBV30
D: NA

CDR3: CASSPSRETQYF
V: TRBV11-1
D: NA

CDR3: CASSSSGYGYTF
V: TRBV5-6
D: NA

CDR3: CASRQGGSGANVLTF
V: TRBV27
D: NA